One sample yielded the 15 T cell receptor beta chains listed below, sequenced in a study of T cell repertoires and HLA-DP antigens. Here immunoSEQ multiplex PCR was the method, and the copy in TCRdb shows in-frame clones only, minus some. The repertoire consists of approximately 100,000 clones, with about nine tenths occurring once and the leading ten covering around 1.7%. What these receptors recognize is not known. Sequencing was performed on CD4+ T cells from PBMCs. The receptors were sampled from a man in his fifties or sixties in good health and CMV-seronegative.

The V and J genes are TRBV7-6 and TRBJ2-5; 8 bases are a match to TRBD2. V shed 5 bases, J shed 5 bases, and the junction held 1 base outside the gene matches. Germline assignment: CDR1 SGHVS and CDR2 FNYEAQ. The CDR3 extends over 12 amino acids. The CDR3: CASSRGGETQYF. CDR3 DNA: TGTGCCAGCAGCCGCGGGGGGGAGACCCAGTACTTC. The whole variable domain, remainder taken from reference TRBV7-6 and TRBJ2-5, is GAGVSQSPRYKVTKRGQDVALRCDPISGHVSLYWYRQALGQGPEFLTYFNYEAQQDKSGLPNDRFSAERPEGSISTLTIQRTEQRDSAMYRCASSRGGETQYFGPGTRLLVL.

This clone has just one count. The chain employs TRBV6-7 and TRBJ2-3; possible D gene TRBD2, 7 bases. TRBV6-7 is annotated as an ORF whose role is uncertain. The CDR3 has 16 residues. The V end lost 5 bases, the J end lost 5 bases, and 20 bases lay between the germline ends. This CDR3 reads CASSRAGEGRRDTQYF. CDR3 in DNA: TGTGCCAGCAGTAGGGCAGGGGAGGGTAGGAGAGATACGCAGTATTTT.

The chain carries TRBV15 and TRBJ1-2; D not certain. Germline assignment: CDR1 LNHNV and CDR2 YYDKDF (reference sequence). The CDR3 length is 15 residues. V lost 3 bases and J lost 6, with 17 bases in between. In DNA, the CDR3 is TGTGCCACCAGCAGGTCAGGAGGCCGAATAAATGGCTACACCTTC. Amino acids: CATSRSGGRINGYTF.

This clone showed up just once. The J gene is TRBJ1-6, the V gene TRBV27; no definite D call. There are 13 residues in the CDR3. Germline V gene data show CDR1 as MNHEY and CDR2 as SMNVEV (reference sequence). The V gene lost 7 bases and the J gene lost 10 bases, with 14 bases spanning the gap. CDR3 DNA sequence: TGTGCCAGCAAATTAGGGCAGGTCTCACCCCTCCACTTT. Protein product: CASKLGQVSPLHF.

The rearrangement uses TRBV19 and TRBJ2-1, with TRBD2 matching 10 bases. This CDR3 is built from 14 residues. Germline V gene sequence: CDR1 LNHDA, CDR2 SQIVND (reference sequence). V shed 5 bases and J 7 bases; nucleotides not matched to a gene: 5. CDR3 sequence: CASSGGSGRNEQFF. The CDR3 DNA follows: TGTGCCAGTAGTGGGGGTAGCGGGAGGAATGAGCAGTTCTTC.

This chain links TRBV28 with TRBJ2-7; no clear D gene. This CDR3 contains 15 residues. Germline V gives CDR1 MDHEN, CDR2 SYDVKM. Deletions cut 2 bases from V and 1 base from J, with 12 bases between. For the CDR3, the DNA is TGTGCCAGCAGTTTAAACCCCTCGCGGTCCTACGAGCAGTACTTC. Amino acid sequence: CASSLNPSRSYEQYF.

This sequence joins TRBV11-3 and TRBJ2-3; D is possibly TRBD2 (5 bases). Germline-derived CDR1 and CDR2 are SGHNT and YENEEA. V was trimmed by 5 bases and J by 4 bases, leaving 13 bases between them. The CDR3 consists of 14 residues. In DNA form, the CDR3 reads TGTGCCAGCAGCCCAGCGGCAGGAGCAGATACGCAGTATTTT. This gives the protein CASSPAAGADTQYF.

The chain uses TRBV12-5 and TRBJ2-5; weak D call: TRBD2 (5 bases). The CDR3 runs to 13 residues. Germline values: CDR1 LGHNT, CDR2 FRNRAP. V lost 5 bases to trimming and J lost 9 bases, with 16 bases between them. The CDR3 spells CASGQRGIGPQYF. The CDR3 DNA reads TGTGCTAGTGGTCAACGGGGAATTGGGCCCCAGTACTTC.

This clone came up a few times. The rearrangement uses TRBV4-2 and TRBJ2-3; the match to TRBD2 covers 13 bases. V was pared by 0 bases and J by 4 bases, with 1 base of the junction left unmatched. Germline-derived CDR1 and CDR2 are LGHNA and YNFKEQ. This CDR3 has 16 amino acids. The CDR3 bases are TGTGCCAGCAGCCAAGAACTAGCGGGGGGGCCAGATACGCAGTATTTT. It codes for CASSQELAGGPDTQYF.

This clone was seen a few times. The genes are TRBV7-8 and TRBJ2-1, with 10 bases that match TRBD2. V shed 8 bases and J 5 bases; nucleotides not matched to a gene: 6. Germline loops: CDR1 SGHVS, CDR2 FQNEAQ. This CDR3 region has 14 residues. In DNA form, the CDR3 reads TGTGCCAGCGCTCTAGCGGGAGCCCACAATGAGCAGTTCTTC. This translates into CASALAGAHNEQFF.

The CDR3 DNA is TGTGCCAGCAGTAAGGGAGAGGTCTACTACAATGAGCAGTTCTTC. Residues: CASSKGEVYYNEQFF. J is TRBJ2-1 and V is TRBV21-1; the table's D gene call, TRBD2, was not cross checked with the DNA. TRBV21-1 is termed a pseudogene. There are 15 residues in the CDR3.

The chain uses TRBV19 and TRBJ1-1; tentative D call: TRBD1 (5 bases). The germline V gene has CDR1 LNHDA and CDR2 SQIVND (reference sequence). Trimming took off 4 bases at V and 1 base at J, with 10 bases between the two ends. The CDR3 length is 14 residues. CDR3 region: CASSRRGWNTEAFF. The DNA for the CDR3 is TGTGCCAGTAGTAGGAGGGGATGGAACACTGAAGCTTTCTTT.

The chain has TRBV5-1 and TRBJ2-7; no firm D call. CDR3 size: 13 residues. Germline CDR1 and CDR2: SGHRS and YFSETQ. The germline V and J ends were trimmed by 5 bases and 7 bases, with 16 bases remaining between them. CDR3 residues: CASSIPPLKEQYF. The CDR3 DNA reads TGCGCCAGCAGTATTCCTCCCTTGAAAGAGCAGTACTTC.

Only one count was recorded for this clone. As DNA, the CDR3 is TGCAGTGCTGTGACAAGCACTGAAGCTTTCTTT. It encodes CSAVTSTEAFF. This chain joins TRBV20-1 and TRBJ1-1; no firm D call. The V gene's germline CDR1 is DFQATT and CDR2 SNEGSKA (reference sequence). This CDR3 spans 11 amino acids. V was pared by 5 bases and J by 4 bases, with 8 bases between.

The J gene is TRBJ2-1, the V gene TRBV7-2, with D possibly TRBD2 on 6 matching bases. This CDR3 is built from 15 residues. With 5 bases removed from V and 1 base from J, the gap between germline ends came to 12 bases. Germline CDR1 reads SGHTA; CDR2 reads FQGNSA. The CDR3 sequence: CASSPDSGSYNEQFF. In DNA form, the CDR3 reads TGTGCCAGCAGCCCCGATAGCGGATCCTACAATGAGCAGTTCTTC.